These T cell receptor beta chains were read from a single sample in a study of blood T cell repertoires in COVID-19. Produced via immunoSEQ multiplex PCR; TCRdb's table is partial and in-frame only. Of around 150,000 clones listed, about 74% are singletons. Sequencing input: peripheral blood. Every receptor here comes from a man aged 45-65 years with acute or convalescent COVID-19. Each CDR3 is given with its conserved first and last residue. The order of the fields is J gene, D gene, clone size, V gene, CDR3 DNA, CDR3 protein. A D gene is named only where the DNA matches it firmly. The size field is filled for only some rows; it gives once, few, many or a size class.

TRBJ1-6,NA,once,TRBV5-4,TGTGCCAGCAGCGGTGGGACTCCAATTAATTCACCCCTCCACTTT,CASSGGTPINSPLHF
TRBJ1-5,TRBD1,NA,TRBV4-1,TGCGCCAGCAGCCAGGAGGACAGGGGCGCGGGCAATCAGCCCCAGCATTTT,CASSQEDRGAGNQPQHF
TRBJ2-5,NA,NA,TRBV7-2,TGTGCCAGCAGCTTAGACTTGTACCAAGAGACCCAGTACTTC,CASSLDLYQETQYF
TRBJ2-3,TRBD2,NA,TRBV5-1,TGCGCCAGCAGCTGGGGACTAGGGGAAGATACGCAGTATTTT,CASSWGLGEDTQYF
TRBJ2-1,TRBD2,NA,TRBV7-3,TGTGCCAGCAGCTGGTCTAGCGGGGGAACTGAGCAGTTCTTC,CASSWSSGGTEQFF
TRBJ2-5,TRBD1,NA,TRBV5-1,TGCGCCAGCAGCTCACAGGGGGCGATGCAAGAGACCCAGTACTTC,CASSSQGAMQETQYF
TRBJ2-6,NA,NA,TRBV11-2,TGTGCCAGCAGCTTACAGGGCGCCATCTCTGGGGCCAACGTCCTGACTTTC,CASSLQGAISGANVLTF
TRBJ2-5,NA,NA,TRBV2,TGTGCCACCAGGAGGCTAGCGGAGACCCAGTACTTC,CATRRLAETQYF
TRBJ2-3,TRBD2,NA,TRBV19,TGTGCCAGTAGTACCGGGGGGGGGTCACAGGTTAACACAGATACGCAGTATTTT,CASSTGGGSQVNTDTQYF
TRBJ2-2,TRBD1,NA,TRBV11-1,TGTGCCAGCAGCTCTAGGACAGGGGGCATTTCCGGGGAGCTGTTTTTT,CASSSRTGGISGELFF
TRBJ2-7,TRBD1,NA,TRBV30,TGTGCCTGGAGTGTAGGGACAGGGGACTACGAGCAGTACTTC,CAWSVGTGDYEQYF
TRBJ1-1,NA,NA,TRBV4-1,TGCGCCAGCAGCCGTGGGCCAATTACTGAAGCTTTCTTT,CASSRGPITEAFF
TRBJ1-3,NA,NA,TRBV11-3,TGTGCCAGCAGCGACAGGACCTCTGGAAACACCATATATTTT,CASSDRTSGNTIYF
TRBJ2-5,TRBD1,NA,TRBV5-5,TGTGCCAGCAGCATCACCGGGACAGGACAAGAGACCCAGTACTTC,CASSITGTGQETQYF
TRBJ2-1,TRBD2,NA,TRBV5-5,TGTGCCAGCAGGCCTAGCGGGGGGTCCAATGAGCAGTTCTTC,CASRPSGGSNEQFF
TRBJ1-2,NA,NA,TRBV3-1/TRBV3-2,TGTGCCAGCAGCCAAACCCGGACATCGACGGATGGCTACACCTTC,CASSQTRTSTDGYTF
TRBJ2-5,TRBD2,NA,TRBV11-3,TGTGCCAGCAGCTTAGGGGTGACTAGCACAGAGACCCAGTACTTC,CASSLGVTSTETQYF
TRBJ2-4,TRBD1,NA,TRBV12-3/TRBV12-4,TGTGCCAGCAGTACGGGACAGAAAAACATTCAGTACTTC,CASSTGQKNIQYF
TRBJ1-2,NA,NA,TRBV12-5,TGTGCTAGTGGTTTGTCACAGGGCAATGGCTACACCTTC,CASGLSQGNGYTF
TRBJ2-2,NA,NA,TRBV11-3,TGTGCCAGCAGCTTAGATATTACCGGGGGCACCGGGGAGCTGTTTTTT,CASSLDITGGTGELFF
TRBJ1-1,TRBD1,many,TRBV2,TGTGCCAGCAGTGAAGAGCGGACAGGGTCGAACGTTTTT,CASSEERTGSNVF
TRBJ1-5,NA,NA,TRBV11-2,TGTGCCAGCAGCGCAGGTGGCTGGAGGGGTGATCAGCCCCAGCATTTT,CASSAGGWRGDQPQHF
TRBJ1-2,NA,NA,TRBV3-1/TRBV3-2,TGTGCCAGCAGCCAAGTACATGGGGCGGATGGCTACACCTTC,CASSQVHGADGYTF
TRBJ2-2,NA,NA,TRBV6-5,TGTGCCAGCAGGCCCGGGTTAAACACCGGGGAGCTGTTTTTT,CASRPGLNTGELFF
TRBJ1-6,NA,NA,TRBV5-8,TGTGCCAGCCGGACTAGATATAATTCACCCCTCCACTTT,CASRTRYNSPLHF
TRBJ2-5,NA,once,TRBV5-1,TGCGCCAGCAGTATAGGGGATGGGACCCAGTACTTC,CASSIGDGTQYF
TRBJ1-6,TRBD1,few,TRBV4-1,TGCGCCAGCAGCCAACGGGACAGTATAGATTCACCCCTCCACTTT,CASSQRDSIDSPLHF
TRBJ2-5,TRBD2,NA,TRBV3-1/TRBV3-2,TGTGCCAGCAGCCAAGGTCCTACGGGGGGAGAGACCCAGTACTTC,CASSQGPTGGETQYF
TRBJ2-7,TRBD1,NA,TRBV5-4,TGTGCCAGCAGCTTGCAGGGGGAATACTACGAGCAGTACTTC,CASSLQGEYYEQYF
TRBJ2-3,NA,NA,TRBV28,TGTGCCAGCAGTGAGGAGGGACGCACAGATACGCAGTATTTT,CASSEEGRTDTQYF
TRBJ2-1,TRBD2,NA,TRBV6-4,TGTGCCAGCAGTGACTGGCTAGCGGGGGGCAATGAGCAGTTCTTC,CASSDWLAGGNEQFF
TRBJ1-2,NA,NA,TRBV4-2,TGTGCCAGCAGCCACGGGGGGGACAATGGCTACACCTTC,CASSHGGDNGYTF
TRBJ1-5,NA,NA,TRBV6-2/TRBV6-3,TGTGCCAGCAGTTACACACAGAACAATCAGCCCCAGCATTTT,CASSYTQNNQPQHF
TRBJ1-1,TRBD1,NA,TRBV28,TGTGCCAGCAGTTCCTCGGGACAGGGGGTCACTGAAGCTTTCTTT,CASSSSGQGVTEAFF
TRBJ2-1,NA,few,TRBV5-5,TGTGCCAGCAGCTTGGGTCTCAATGAGCAGTTCTTC,CASSLGLNEQFF
TRBJ2-3,NA,NA,TRBV3-1/TRBV3-2,TGTGCCAGCAGCCCCTCGGGGGATACGCAGTATTTT,CASSPSGDTQYF
TRBJ2-6,TRBD2,NA,TRBV6-5,TGTGCCAGCGGCCGGGGAGGGACTGGGGCCAACGTCCTGACTTTC,CASGRGGTGANVLTF
TRBJ2-3,TRBD1,NA,TRBV6-5,TGTGCCACCAGGGGTTGGGACAGGGGGAATACGCAGTATTTT,CATRGWDRGNTQYF
TRBJ1-2,NA,NA,TRBV6-4,TGTGCCAGCTCTTACCGGGACACGGCGGGCTATAACTATGGCTACACCTTC,CASSYRDTAGYNYGYTF
TRBJ1-2,TRBD1,NA,TRBV30,TGTGCCTGGAGTGTAAGTTCGACAGGGGGCAATGGCTACACCTTC,CAWSVSSTGGNGYTF
TRBJ1-1,NA,NA,TRBV7-8,TGTGCCAGCAGCTCCGGATTGGGGGAGGTCACTGAAGCTTTCTTT,CASSSGLGEVTEAFF
TRBJ1-5,TRBD1,NA,TRBV14,TGTGCCAGCAGCCAAGCACAGGGGCACCCCCAGCATTTT,CASSQAQGHPQHF
TRBJ1-6,NA,NA,TRBV27,TGTGCCAGCAGTTACTCGGGGTATAATTCACCCCTCCACTTT,CASSYSGYNSPLHF
TRBJ1-1,TRBD1,NA,TRBV3-1/TRBV3-2,TGTGCCAGCAGCGAGGACAGGGGGAATATGAACACTGAAGCTTTCTTT,CASSEDRGNMNTEAFF
TRBJ1-2,NA,many,TRBV4-1,TGCGCCAGCAGCCAGCCAACGGGGGGCGTCTATGGCTACACCTTC,CASSQPTGGVYGYTF